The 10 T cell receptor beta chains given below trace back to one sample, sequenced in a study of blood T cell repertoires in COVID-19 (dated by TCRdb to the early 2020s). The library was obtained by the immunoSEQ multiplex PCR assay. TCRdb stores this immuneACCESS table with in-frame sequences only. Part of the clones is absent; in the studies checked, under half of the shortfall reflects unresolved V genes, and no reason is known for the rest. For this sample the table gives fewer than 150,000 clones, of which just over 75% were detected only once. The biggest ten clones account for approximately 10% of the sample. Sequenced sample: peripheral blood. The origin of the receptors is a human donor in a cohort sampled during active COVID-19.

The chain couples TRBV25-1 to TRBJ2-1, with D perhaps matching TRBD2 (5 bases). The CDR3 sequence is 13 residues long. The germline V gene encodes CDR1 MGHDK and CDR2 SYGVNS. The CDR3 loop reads CATNGGLYNEQFF. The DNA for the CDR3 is TGTGCTACCAATGGAGGACTCTACAATGAGCAGTTCTTC.

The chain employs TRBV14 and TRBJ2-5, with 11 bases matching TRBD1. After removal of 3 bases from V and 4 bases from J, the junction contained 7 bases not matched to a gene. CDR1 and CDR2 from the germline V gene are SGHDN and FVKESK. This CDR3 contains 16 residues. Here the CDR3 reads CASSHVGQGAAETQYF. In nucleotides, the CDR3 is TGTGCCAGCAGCCACGTCGGACAGGGGGCCGCAGAGACCCAGTACTTC.

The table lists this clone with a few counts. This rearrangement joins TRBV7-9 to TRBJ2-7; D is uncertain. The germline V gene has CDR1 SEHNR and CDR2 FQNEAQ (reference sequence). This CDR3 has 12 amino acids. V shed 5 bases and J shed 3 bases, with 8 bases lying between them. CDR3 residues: CASSHGIYEQYF. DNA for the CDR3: TGTGCCAGCAGCCACGGTATCTACGAGCAGTACTTC. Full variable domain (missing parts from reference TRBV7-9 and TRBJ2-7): DTGVSQNPRHKITKRGQNVTFRCDPISEHNRLYWYRQTLGQGPEFLTYFQNEAQLEKSRLLSDRFSAERPKGSFSTLEIQRTEQGDSAMYLCASSHGIYEQYFGPGTRLTVT.

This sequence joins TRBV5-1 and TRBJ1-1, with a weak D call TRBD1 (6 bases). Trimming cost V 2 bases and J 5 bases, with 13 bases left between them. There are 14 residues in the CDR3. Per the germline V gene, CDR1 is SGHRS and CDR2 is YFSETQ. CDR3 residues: CASSFWEGETEAFF. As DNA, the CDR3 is TGCGCCAGCAGCTTCTGGGAGGGGGAGACTGAAGCTTTCTTT.

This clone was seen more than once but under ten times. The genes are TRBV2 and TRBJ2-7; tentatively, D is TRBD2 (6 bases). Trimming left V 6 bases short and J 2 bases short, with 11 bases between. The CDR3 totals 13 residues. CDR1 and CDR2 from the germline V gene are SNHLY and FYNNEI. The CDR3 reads CASRRDGTYEQYF. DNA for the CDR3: TGTGCCAGCAGGCGGGACGGGACCTACGAGCAGTACTTC.

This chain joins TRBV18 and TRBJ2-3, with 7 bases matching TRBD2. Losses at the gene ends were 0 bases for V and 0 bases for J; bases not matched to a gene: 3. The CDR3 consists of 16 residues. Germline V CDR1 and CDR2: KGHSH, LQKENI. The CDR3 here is CASSPPERGSTDTQYF. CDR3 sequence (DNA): TGTGCCAGCTCACCACCGGAGCGGGGTAGCACAGATACGCAGTATTTT.

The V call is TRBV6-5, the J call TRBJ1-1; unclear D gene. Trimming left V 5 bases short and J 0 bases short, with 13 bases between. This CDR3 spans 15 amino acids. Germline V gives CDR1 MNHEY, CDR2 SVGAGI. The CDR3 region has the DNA TGTGCCAGCAGTCCATTTAGGGAGGTGAACACTGAAGCTTTCTTT. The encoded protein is CASSPFREVNTEAFF.

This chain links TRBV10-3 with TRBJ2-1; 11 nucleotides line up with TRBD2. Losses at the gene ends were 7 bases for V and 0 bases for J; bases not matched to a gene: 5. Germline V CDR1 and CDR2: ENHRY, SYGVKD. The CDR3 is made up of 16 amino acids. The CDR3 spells CAIMASGGSSYNEQFF. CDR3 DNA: TGTGCCATCATGGCTAGCGGGGGGAGCTCCTACAATGAGCAGTTCTTC.

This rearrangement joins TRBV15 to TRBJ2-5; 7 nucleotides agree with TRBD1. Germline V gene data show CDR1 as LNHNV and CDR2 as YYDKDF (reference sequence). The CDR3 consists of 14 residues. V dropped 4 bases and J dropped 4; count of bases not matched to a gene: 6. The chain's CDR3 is CATSTPGGAETQYF. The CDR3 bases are TGTGCCACCAGCACCCCAGGGGGAGCAGAGACCCAGTACTTC.

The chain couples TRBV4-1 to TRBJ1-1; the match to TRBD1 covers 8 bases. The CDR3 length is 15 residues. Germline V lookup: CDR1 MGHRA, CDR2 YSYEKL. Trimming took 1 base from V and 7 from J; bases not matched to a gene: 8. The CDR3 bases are TGCGCCAGCAGCCAAGGCCTGCGGGGGACAGGTGAAGCTTTCTTT. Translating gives CASSQGLRGTGEAFF.